These 17 T cell receptor beta chains share one sample of origin, sequenced in a study of blood T cell repertoires in COVID-19. Sequencing was performed with immunoSEQ multiplex PCR; in TCRdb, only in-frame clones are kept and a portion is missing. Among a few hundred thousand clones listed, roughly 90% were seen once. Sequenced input: PBMCs or T cells enriched from blood (not recorded which). Every receptor here comes from a man aged 25 to 40 who had been exposed to COVID-19.

The chain combines TRBV6-1 with TRBJ2-7; D is perhaps TRBD2 (7 bases). This CDR3 comprises 14 residues. CDR1 MNHNS and CDR2 SASEGT come from the germline V gene. V was pared by 2 bases and J by 5 bases, with 13 bases between. The CDR3 spells CASSERAGANEQYF. For the CDR3, the DNA is TGTGCCAGCAGTGAAAGGGCGGGGGCTAACGAGCAGTACTTC.

The V and J genes are TRBV19 and TRBJ1-5; 7 bases are a match to TRBD1. V lost 2 bases, J lost 7 bases, and 5 bases stayed unmatched. In germline, CDR1 is LNHDA, CDR2 SQIVND (reference sequence). The length of the CDR3 is 14 residues. This CDR3 reads CASSITGQAQPQHF. The CDR3 bases are TGTGCCAGTAGTATAACTGGACAGGCCCAGCCCCAGCATTTT.

The chain is built from TRBV28 and TRBJ2-7, with TRBD2 as a possible D gene (6 bases). CDR1 and CDR2 from the germline V gene are MDHEN and SYDVKM. The CDR3 sequence is 16 residues long. V was clipped by 5 bases and J by 0 bases, with 17 bases between them. CDR3 loop: CASSPPGEFISYEQYF. The DNA of the CDR3 is TGTGCCAGCAGTCCCCCGGGAGAGTTCATCTCCTACGAGCAGTACTTC.

This chain links TRBV6-1 with TRBJ2-7, with 9 bases aligning to TRBD1. The CDR3 has 15 residues. From germline, CDR1 is MNHNS and CDR2 SASEGT. V lost 2 bases, J lost 6 bases, and 8 bases stayed unmatched. The CDR3 DNA is TGTGCCAGCAGTGAACGGGACAGGGCGGCGGCCGAGCAGTACTTC. Amino acid sequence: CASSERDRAAAEQYF.

The chain couples TRBV30 to TRBJ2-1; TRBD1 agrees at 8 bases. CDR3 length: 14 amino acids. The germline gives CDR1 GTSNPN, CDR2 SVGIG (reference sequence). V lost 2 bases, J lost 6 bases, and 6 bases stayed unmatched. In DNA form, the CDR3 reads TGTGCCTGGAGTAAAGGACAGGGTGGCAATGAGCAGTTCTTC. It codes for CAWSKGQGGNEQFF.

V gene TRBV9 combines with J gene TRBJ2-7; TRBD1 might be the D (6 bases). CDR1 and CDR2 from the germline V gene are SGDLS and YYNGEE. Trimming took off 4 bases at V and 3 bases at J, with 17 bases between the two ends. The CDR3 sequence is 15 residues long. CDR3 nucleotide sequence: TGTGCCAGCAGCCCTCGACGACAGGTTCTCTACGAGCAGTACTTC. It specifies CASSPRRQVLYEQYF.

The V call is TRBV6-5, the J call TRBJ1-2; D is uncertain. V shed 9 bases and J shed 11 bases, with 19 bases lying between them. The CDR3 consists of 12 residues. Per the germline V gene, CDR1 is MNHEY and CDR2 is SVGAGI. CDR3 amino acids: CASEGVGFKYTF. In DNA form, the CDR3 reads TGTGCCAGTGAGGGTGTAGGGTTCAAGTACACCTTC.

This chain joins TRBV5-1 and TRBJ1-2, with TRBD1 matching 9 bases. The length of the CDR3 is 14 residues. Unmatched junction bases numbered 6, after V lost 3 bases and J lost 6 bases. Germline V gene data show CDR1 as SGHRS and CDR2 as YFSETQ. The chain's CDR3 is CASSSRTGGNGYTF. CDR3 in DNA: TGCGCCAGCAGCTCACGTACAGGGGGCAATGGCTACACCTTC.

The rearrangement links TRBV27 to TRBJ1-4, with TRBD1 as a possible D gene (5 bases). Germline values: CDR1 MNHEY, CDR2 SMNVEV (reference sequence). This CDR3 comprises 18 residues. The CDR3 DNA follows: TGTGAACACTACAGCAGGAGGGGTAGACTCCCTAGTAATGAAAAACTGTTTTTT. Residues: CEHYSRRGRLPSNEKLFF. The full variable domain, completed using reference TRBV27 and TRBJ1-4, is EAQVTQNPRYLITVTGKKLTVTCSQNMNHEYMSWYRQDPGLGLRQIYYSMNVEVTDKGDVPEGYKVSRKEKRNFPLILESPSPNQTSLYFCEHYSRRGRLPSNEKLFFGSGTQLSVL.

The chain joins TRBV30 to TRBJ1-2, with D tentatively TRBD1 (6 bases). Trimming pared 6 bases from V and 4 bases from J, leaving 18 bases between. CDR3 size: 14 residues. Germline CDR1 and CDR2: GTSNPN and SVGIG (reference sequence). The CDR3 loop reads CACTRQVMAYGYTF. The CDR3 nucleotides read TGTGCCTGTACCAGACAGGTCATGGCCTATGGCTACACCTTC.

The gene calls are TRBV15 and TRBJ2-7, with 9 bases aligning to TRBD2. The CDR3 runs 15 residues. The V gene's germline CDR1 is LNHNV and CDR2 YYDKDF (reference sequence). Unmatched junction bases numbered 7, after V lost 1 base and J lost 6 bases. The chain's CDR3 is CATSRGPAGGSEQYF. As DNA, the CDR3 is TGTGCCACCAGCAGAGGGCCAGCGGGGGGAAGCGAGCAGTACTTC. Complete variable domain (other parts from reference TRBV15 and TRBJ2-7): DAMVIQNPRYQVTQFGKPVTLSCSQTLNHNVMYWYQQKSSQAPKLLFHYYDKDFNNEADTPDNFQSRRPNTSFCFLDIRSPGLGDTAMYLCATSRGPAGGSEQYFGPGTRLTVT.

The genes are TRBV19 and TRBJ1-6; D is possibly TRBD1 (6 bases). The CDR3 is 13 amino acids. Per the germline V gene, CDR1 is LNHDA and CDR2 is SQIVND (reference sequence). Trimming left V 5 bases short and J 10 bases short, with 12 bases between. This CDR3 reads CASSQDRRSPLHF. CDR3 sequence (DNA): TGTGCCAGTAGTCAAGACAGGAGGTCACCCCTCCACTTT.

The chain uses TRBV4-2 and TRBJ1-5; D not certain. Trimming shortened V by 1 base and J by 7 bases, and 5 bases separated the two germline ends. This CDR3 region has 12 residues. Germline V gene sequence: CDR1 LGHNA, CDR2 YNFKEQ. CDR3 in amino acids: CASSQGRQPQHF. In DNA form, the CDR3 reads TGTGCCAGCAGCCAAGGCAGACAGCCCCAGCATTTT.

V and J are TRBV5-6 and TRBJ2-5; the D gene is possibly TRBD2 (6 bases). The CDR3 is 15 amino acids. The V gene lost 0 bases and the J gene lost 4 bases, with 13 bases spanning the gap. Germline V CDR1 and CDR2: SGHDT, YYEEEE. Written as DNA, the CDR3 is TGTGCCAGCAGCTTGGCCGGATGGGGAGGAGAGACCCAGTACTTC. The encoded protein is CASSLAGWGGETQYF. Looking up the rest from reference TRBV5-6 and TRBJ2-5 gives the full variable domain: DAGVTQSPTHLIKTRGQQVTLRCSPKSGHDTVSWYQQALGQGPQFIFQYYEEEERQRGNFPDRFSGHQFPNYSSELNVNALLLGDSALYLCASSLAGWGGETQYFGPGTRLLVL.

CDR3 amino acids: CASSTQGSYGYTF. CDR3 nucleotides: TGTGCCAGCAGCACACAGGGTAGCTATGGCTACACCTTC. The chain has TRBV12-3 or TRBV12-4 and TRBJ1-2; weak D call: TRBD1 (6 bases). The CDR3 extends over 13 amino acids. The V and J ends lost 6 bases and 4 bases respectively, with 12 bases between them.

This clone is a singleton in its sample. The chain employs TRBV5-8 and TRBJ1-5; 7 bases agree with TRBD1. Trimming removed 6 bases from V and 6 bases from J; junction bases left unmatched: 9. CDR1 is SGHTS, CDR2 YDEGEE, per germline. The CDR3 has 14 amino acids. The CDR3, as DNA: TGTGCCAGCACGGTTCGACAGGGCGGTCAGCCCCAGCATTTT. It specifies CASTVRQGGQPQHF.

The V and J genes are TRBV7-2 and TRBJ2-3; tentative D call: TRBD1 (5 bases). The germline V gene has CDR1 SGHTA and CDR2 FQGNSA. The CDR3 contains 13 residues. Trimming stripped 6 bases from V and 6 bases from J, with 13 bases between. CDR3 DNA: TGTGCCAGCAGACCAGGGTTCAGCGATACGCAGTATTTT. It is translated as CASRPGFSDTQYF.